This T cell receptor (beta chain) appears in the sequencing data of a study of shared clonotypes between healthy human individuals. About the research overall: CD4 naive and memory got three plates each, CD8 naive two, CD8 memory one.

As concerns this clone: Its antigen is unidentified.

Points from the study as a whole: Naive CD4 clonotypes were shared across a handful of donors at 4% to 5%. Clonotype sharing among donors was thought likely to change with sequencing depth. Only blood samples were collected, and tissue repertoires likely differ.

Repertoires were generated with immunoSEQ multiplex PCR, while TCRdb's copy carries only in-frame clones and drops some. The table shows about 680,000 clones, with 92% occurring only once. The V end lost 5 bases, the J end lost 5 bases, and 13 bases lay between the germline ends. The CDR3 contains 13 residues. Germline CDR1 is LGHNA and CDR2 is YNFKEQ. CD45RO-negative, CCR7-positively selected cells formed the naive CD8 fraction, excluding terminally differentiated effector memory CD45RA+ cells. This clonotype was sampled from a man aged 25 to 40 in good health. The source material was naive CD8+ T cells sorted from blood. The rearrangement joins TRBV4-2 to TRBJ2-7, with D perhaps matching TRBD1 or TRBD2 (6 bases each). CDR3 nucleotide sequence: TGTGCCAGCAGCTTGCGGGACAACAACGAGCAGTACTTC. As protein: CASSLRDNNEQYF.